The table lists the clone carrying this TCR beta chain with a few counts. Its target is not known. Building of the TCR beta libraries involved iRepertoire HTBI primers and Arm-PCR of CDR3 regions. TCRdb independently ran MiXCR on the multiplex PCR reads; one entry per CDR3 protein. This table holds 400,000 to 600,000 distinct CDR3 sequences, 20% to 25% found once. This specimen comes from a study of regulatory T cells in long-lasting Graves disease. The germline gives CDR1 GTSNPN, CDR2 SVGIG (reference sequence). This CDR3 region has 13 residues. Trimming cost V 7 bases and J 4 bases, with 16 bases left between them. Described time point: persistent/refractory GD, antithyroid drugs over 5 years with positive TRAb. PBMC RNA was the source of the TCR library. Study-wide points: The TCR repertoire of persistent Graves' patients was less diverse than that of newly diagnosed ones. Persistent disease was associated with favored TRBV28 usage and with favored use of TRBJ1-2 and TRBJ2-5.

The chain links TRBV30 to TRBJ1-1, with D maybe TRBD1 (6 bases). Specimen: peripheral blood mononuclear cells (PBMCs), collected when the disease was refractory, from a patient treated with antithyroid drugs. This sequence was found in a female donor with Graves disease. The CDR3 nucleotides are TGTGCCTCCAAAATCAGGGGTAGCACTGAAGCTTTCTTT. As protein: CASKIRGSTEAFF.